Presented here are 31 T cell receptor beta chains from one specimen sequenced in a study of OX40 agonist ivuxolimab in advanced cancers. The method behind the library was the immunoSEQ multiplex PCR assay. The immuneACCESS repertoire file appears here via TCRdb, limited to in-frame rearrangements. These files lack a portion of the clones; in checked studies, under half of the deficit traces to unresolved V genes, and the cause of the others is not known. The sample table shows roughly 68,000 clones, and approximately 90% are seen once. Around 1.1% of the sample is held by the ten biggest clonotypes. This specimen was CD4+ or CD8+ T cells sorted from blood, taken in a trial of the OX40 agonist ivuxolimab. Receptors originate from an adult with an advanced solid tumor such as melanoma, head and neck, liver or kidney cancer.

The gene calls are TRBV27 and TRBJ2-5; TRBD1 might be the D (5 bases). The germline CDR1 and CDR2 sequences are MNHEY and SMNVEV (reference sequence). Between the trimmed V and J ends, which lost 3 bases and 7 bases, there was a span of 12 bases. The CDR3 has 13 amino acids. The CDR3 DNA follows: TGTGCCAGCAGTTTCCAGGACATTGGGACCCAGTACTTC. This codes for CASSFQDIGTQYF.

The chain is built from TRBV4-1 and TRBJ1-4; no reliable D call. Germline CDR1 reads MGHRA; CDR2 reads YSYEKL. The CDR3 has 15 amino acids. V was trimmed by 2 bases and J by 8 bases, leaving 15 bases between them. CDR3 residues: CASSQPSGLGEKLFF. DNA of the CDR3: TGCGCCAGCAGCCAACCCTCCGGTCTAGGCGAAAAACTGTTTTTT.

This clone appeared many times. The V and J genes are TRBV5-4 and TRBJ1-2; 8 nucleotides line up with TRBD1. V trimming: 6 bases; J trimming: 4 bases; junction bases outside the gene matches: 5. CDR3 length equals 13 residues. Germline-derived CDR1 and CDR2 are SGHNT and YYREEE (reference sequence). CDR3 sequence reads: CASIGDRGYGYTF. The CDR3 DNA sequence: TGTGCCAGCATAGGTGACAGGGGCTATGGCTACACCTTC.

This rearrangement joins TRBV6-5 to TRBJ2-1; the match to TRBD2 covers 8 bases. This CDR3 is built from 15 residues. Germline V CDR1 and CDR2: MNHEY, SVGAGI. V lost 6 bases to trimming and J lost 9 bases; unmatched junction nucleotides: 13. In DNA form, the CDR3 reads TGTGCCAGCAGAGAGACTAGCGTAAGCTTTGGTGAGCAGTTCTTC. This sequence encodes CASRETSVSFGEQFF.

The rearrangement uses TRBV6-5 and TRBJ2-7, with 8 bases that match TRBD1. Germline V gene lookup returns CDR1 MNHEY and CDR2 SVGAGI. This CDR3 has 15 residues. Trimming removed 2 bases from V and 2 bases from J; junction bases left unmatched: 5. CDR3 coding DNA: TGTGCCAGCAGTTACCGTCGGACAGGGACCTACGAGCAGTACTTC. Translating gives CASSYRRTGTYEQYF.

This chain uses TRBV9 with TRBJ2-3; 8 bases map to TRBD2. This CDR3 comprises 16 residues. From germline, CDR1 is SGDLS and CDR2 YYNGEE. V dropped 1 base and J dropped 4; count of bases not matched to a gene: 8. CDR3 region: CASSVIDAGGSDTQYF. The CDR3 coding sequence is TGTGCCAGCAGCGTAATCGATGCGGGAGGCTCAGATACGCAGTATTTT.

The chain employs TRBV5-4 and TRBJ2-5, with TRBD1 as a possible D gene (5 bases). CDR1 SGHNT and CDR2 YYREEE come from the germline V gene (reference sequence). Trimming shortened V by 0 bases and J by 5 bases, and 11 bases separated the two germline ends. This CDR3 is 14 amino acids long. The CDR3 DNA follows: TGTGCCAGCAGCTTGGCACCAGGGTCGGAGACCCAGTACTTC. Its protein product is CASSLAPGSETQYF. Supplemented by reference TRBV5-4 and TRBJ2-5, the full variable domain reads ETGVTQSPTHLIKTRGQQVTLRCSSQSGHNTVSWYQQALGQGPQFIFQYYREEENGRGNFPPRFSGLQFPNYSSELNVNALELDDSALYLCASSLAPGSETQYFGPGTRLLVL.

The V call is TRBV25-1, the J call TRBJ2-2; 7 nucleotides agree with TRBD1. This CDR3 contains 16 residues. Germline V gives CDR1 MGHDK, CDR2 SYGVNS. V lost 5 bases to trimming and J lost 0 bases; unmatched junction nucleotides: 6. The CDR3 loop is CASSRSTGANTGELFF. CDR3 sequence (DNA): TGTGCCAGCAGTCGGAGCACAGGGGCGAACACCGGGGAGCTGTTTTTT. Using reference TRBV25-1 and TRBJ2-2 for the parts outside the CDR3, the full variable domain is EADIYQTPRYLVIGTGKKITLECSQTMGHDKMYWYQQDPGMELHLIHYSYGVNSTEKGDLSSESTVSRIRTEHFPLTLESARPSHTSQYLCASSRSTGANTGELFFGEGSRLTVL.

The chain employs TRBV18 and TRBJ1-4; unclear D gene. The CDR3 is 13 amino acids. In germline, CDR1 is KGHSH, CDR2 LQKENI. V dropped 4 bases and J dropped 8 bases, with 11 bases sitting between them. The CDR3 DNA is TGTGCCAGCTCACAGGGATCCGACGAAAAACTGTTTTTT. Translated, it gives CASSQGSDEKLFF.

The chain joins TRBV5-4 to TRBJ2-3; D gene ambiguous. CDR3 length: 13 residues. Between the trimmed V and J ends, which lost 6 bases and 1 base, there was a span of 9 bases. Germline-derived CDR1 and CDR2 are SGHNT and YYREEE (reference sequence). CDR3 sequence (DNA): TGTGCCAGCACCTATTGGGGCACAGATACGCAGTATTTT. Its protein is CASTYWGTDTQYF.

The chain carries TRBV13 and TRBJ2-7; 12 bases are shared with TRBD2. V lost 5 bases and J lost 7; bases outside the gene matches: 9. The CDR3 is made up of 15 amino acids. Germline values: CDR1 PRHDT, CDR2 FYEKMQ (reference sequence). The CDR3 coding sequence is TGTGCCAGCAGCCCATGGACTAGCGGGACGGGAGAGCAGTACTTC. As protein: CASSPWTSGTGEQYF. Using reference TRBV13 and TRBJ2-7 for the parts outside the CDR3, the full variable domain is AAGVIQSPRHLIKEKRETATLKCYPIPRHDTVYWYQQGPGQDPQFLISFYEKMQSDKGSIPDRFSAQQFSDYHSELNMSSLELGDSALYFCASSPWTSGTGEQYFGPGTRLTVT.

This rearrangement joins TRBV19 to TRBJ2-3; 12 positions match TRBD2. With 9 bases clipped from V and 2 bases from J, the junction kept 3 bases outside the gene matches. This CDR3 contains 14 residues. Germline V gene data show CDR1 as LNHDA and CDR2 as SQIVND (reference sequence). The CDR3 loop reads CASSSGGDTDTQYF. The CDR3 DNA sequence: TGTGCCAGCTCTAGCGGGGGGGACACAGATACGCAGTATTTT.

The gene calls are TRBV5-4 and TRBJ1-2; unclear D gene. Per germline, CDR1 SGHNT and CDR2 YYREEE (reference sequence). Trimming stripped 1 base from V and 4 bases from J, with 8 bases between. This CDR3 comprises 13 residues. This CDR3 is CASSLPKVYGYTF. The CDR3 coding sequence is TGTGCCAGCAGCTTGCCCAAAGTCTATGGCTACACCTTC.

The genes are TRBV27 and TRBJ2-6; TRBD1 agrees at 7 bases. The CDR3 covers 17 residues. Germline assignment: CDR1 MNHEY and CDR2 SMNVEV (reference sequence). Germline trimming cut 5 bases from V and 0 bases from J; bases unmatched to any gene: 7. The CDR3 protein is CASSSGQAVSGANVLTF. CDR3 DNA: TGTGCCAGCAGTAGCGGACAGGCTGTCTCTGGGGCCAACGTCCTGACTTTC.

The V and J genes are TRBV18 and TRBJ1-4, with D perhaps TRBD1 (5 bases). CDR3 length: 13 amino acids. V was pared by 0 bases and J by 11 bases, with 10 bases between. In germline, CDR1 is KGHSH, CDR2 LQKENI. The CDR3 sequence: CASSPPGEWKLFF. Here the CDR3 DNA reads TGTGCCAGCTCACCACCGGGGGAGTGGAAACTGTTTTTT.

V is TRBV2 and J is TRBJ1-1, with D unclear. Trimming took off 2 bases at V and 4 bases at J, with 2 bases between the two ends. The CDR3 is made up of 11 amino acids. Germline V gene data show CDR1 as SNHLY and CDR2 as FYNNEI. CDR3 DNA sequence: TGTGCCAGCAGTGAATTCACTGAAGCTTTCTTT. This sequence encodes CASSEFTEAFF. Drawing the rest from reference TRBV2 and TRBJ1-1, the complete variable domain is EPEVTQTPSHQVTQMGQEVILRCVPISNHLYFYWYRQILGQKVEFLVSFYNNEISEKSEIFDDQFSVERPDGSNFTLKIRSTKLEDSAMYFCASSEFTEAFFGQGTRLTVV.

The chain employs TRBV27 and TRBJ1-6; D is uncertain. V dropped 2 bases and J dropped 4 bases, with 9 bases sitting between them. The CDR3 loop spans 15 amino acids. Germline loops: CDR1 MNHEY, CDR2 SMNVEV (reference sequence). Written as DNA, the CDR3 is TGTGCCAGCAGTTTAGGGCTCCGGTATAATTCACCCCTCCACTTT. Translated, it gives CASSLGLRYNSPLHF.

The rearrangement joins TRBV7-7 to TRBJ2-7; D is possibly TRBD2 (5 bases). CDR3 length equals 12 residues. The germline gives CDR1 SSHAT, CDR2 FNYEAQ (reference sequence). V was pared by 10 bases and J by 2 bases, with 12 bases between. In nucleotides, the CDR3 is TGTGCCACCGGGAACGGGACCTACGAGCAGTACTTC. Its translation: CATGNGTYEQYF.

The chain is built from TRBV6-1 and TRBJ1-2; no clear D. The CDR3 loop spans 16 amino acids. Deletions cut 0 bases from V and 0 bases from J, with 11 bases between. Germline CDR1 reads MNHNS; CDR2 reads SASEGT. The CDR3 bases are TGTGCCAGCAGTGAAGCGTTGGGGATTTCTAACTATGGCTACACCTTC. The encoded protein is CASSEALGISNYGYTF.

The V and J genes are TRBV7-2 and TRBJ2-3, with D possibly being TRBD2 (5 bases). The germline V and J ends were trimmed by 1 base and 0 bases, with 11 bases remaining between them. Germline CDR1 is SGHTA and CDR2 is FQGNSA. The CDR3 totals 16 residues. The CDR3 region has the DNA TGTGCCAGCAGCTTAGTCCCCGGCGGGAGCACAGATACGCAGTATTTT. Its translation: CASSLVPGGSTDTQYF.

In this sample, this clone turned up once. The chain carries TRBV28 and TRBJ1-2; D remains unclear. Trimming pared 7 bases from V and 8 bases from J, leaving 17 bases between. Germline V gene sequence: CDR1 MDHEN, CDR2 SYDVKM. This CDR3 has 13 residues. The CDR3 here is CASTEPTSRGYTF. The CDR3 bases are TGTGCCAGCACCGAACCTACCTCTAGGGGCTACACCTTC.

The CDR3 nucleotides read TGTGCCATCGGAACTAGCGGGAGTTCCCAAGAGACCCAGTACTTC. Translating gives CAIGTSGSSQETQYF. The chain recombines TRBV10-3 with TRBJ2-5, with TRBD2 matching over 11 bases. This CDR3 region has 15 residues. Trimming took 8 bases from V and 1 from J; bases not matched to a gene: 6. The germline CDR1 and CDR2 sequences are ENHRY and SYGVKD.

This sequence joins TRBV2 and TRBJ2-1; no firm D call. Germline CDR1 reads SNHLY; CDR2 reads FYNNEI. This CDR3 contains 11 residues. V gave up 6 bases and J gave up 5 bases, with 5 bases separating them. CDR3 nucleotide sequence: TGTGCCAGCAGCGACAACAATGAGCAGTTCTTC. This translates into CASSDNNEQFF.

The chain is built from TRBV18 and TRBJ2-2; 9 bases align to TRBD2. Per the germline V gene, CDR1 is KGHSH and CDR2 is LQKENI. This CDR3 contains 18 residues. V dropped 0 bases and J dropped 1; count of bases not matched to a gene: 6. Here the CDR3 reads CASSPPNIAGVNTGELFF. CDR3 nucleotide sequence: TGTGCCAGCTCACCACCAAATATAGCGGGAGTGAACACCGGGGAGCTGTTTTTT.

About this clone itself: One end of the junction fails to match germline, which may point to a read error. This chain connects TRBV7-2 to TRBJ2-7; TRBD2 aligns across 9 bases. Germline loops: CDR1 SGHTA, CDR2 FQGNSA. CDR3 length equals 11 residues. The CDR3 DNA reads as TGTGCCAGCAGCTTAGATGGCGGGAGGGAGTTC. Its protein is CASSLDGGREF.

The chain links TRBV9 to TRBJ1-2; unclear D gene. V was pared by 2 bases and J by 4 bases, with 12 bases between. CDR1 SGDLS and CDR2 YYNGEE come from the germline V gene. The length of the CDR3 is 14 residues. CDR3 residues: CASSVRPGAYGYTF. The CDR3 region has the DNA TGTGCCAGCAGCGTCCGACCGGGAGCCTATGGCTACACCTTC.

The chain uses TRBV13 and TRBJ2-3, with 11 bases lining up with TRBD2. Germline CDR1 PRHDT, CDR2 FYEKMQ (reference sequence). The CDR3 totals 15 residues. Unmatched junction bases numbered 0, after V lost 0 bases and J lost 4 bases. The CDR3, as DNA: TGTGCCAGCAGCTTAGGACTAGCGGGGGCAGATACGCAGTATTTT. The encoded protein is CASSLGLAGADTQYF.

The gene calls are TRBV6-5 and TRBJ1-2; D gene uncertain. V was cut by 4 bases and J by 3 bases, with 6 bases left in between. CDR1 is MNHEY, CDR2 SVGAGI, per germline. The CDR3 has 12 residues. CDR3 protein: CASSSGDYGYTF. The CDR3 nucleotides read TGTGCCAGCAGTTCCGGGGACTATGGCTACACCTTC.

For the CDR3, the DNA is TGTGCCAGCAGTTACTCTACTAGCTCCTACGAGCAGTACTTC. It is translated as CASSYSTSSYEQYF. The V and J genes are TRBV6-5 and TRBJ2-7; D is perhaps TRBD2 (5 bases). Trimming left V 0 bases short and J 0 bases short, with 6 bases between. The CDR3 contains 14 residues. The germline V gene has CDR1 MNHEY and CDR2 SVGAGI.

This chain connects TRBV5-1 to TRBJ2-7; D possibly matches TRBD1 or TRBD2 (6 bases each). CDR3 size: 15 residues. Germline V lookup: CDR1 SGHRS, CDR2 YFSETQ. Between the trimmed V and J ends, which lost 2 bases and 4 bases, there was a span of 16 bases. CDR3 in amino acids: CASSFGGPARYEQYF. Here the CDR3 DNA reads TGCGCCAGCAGCTTCGGGGGCCCGGCTAGATACGAGCAGTACTTC.

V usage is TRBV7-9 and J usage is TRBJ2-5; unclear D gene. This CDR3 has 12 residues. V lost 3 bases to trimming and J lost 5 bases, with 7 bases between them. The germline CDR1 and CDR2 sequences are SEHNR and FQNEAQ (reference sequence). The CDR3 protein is CASSFAMETQYF. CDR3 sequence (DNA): TGTGCCAGCAGCTTCGCCATGGAGACCCAGTACTTC.